Listed below are T cell receptor beta chains from one sample, sequenced in a study of T cell responses to AZD1222 COVID-19 vaccine. The assay was immunoSEQ multiplex PCR, and TCRdb's table has in-frame clones only and misses some. The table has 130,000 or so clones, about nine tenths seen once; the top ten hold just over 7%. This material consisted of peripheral blood, taken on day 0 of AZD1222 vaccination. These receptors all stem from an adult in good health. The CDR3 runs from the conserved cysteine through the conserved F or W. The D gene is left open where the match is weak. Clone size, where shown, is once, few, many, or a class for clones that have expanded.

v_call	d_call	clone_size	j_call	cdr3_nt	cdr3_aa
TRBV18	TRBD2	NA	TRBJ2-2	TGTGCCAGCTCACCACCGAGCGGGAGGGCCATCGGGGAGCTGTTTTTT	CASSPPSGRAIGELFF
TRBV5-4	TRBD2	NA	TRBJ2-3	TGTGCCAGCAGCTTGGGTCTAGCGGAGGGGACAGATACGCAGTATTTT	CASSLGLAEGTDTQYF
TRBV28	TRBD1	NA	TRBJ2-1	TGTGCCAGCAGTCAACCGGGACAGGGCAATGAGCAGTTCTTC	CASSQPGQGNEQFF
TRBV3-1/TRBV3-2	NA	NA	TRBJ2-1	TGTGCCAGCAGCCAAGTTGACCGCCACAATGAGCAGTTCTTC	CASSQVDRHNEQFF
TRBV15	NA	NA	TRBJ2-2	TGTGCCACCAATACTATAATGGGCACCGGGGAGCTGTTTTTT	CATNTIMGTGELFF
TRBV5-1	NA	NA	TRBJ2-3	TGCGCCAGCAGCTTGATGGACCGCCTTTCAGATACGCAGTATTTT	CASSLMDRLSDTQYF
TRBV2	TRBD1	NA	TRBJ2-7	TGTGCCAACGGACAGGACTTCTACGAGCAGTACTTC	CANGQDFYEQYF
TRBV5-4	TRBD2	NA	TRBJ2-4	TGTGCCAGCAGCGTCATAGCGGGAGGGAGGAAAAACATTCAGTACTTC	CASSVIAGGRKNIQYF
TRBV10-2	NA	NA	TRBJ2-7	TGCGCCAGCATGGGTGCGAGGGGGATGGCGGGAAAAAGATACGAGCAGTACTTC	CASMGARGMAGKRYEQYF
TRBV15	TRBD2	NA	TRBJ2-7	TGTGCCATCTCGCGGGGGGCCTACGAGCAGTACTTC	CAISRGAYEQYF
TRBV19	NA	NA	TRBJ1-6	TGTGCCAGCACTGGACACCCGACCTCACCCCTCCACTTT	CASTGHPTSPLHF
TRBV28	TRBD2	NA	TRBJ2-7	TGTGCCAGCAGTTTACTAGCGGGAGCGAGGTACGAGCAGTACTTC	CASSLLAGARYEQYF
TRBV5-1	NA	once	TRBJ1-3	TGCGCCAGCAGACCACAGCTCTCTGGAAACACCATATATTTT	CASRPQLSGNTIYF
TRBV9	NA	NA	TRBJ1-5	TGTGCCAGCAGCGTAGATCCCGTTAGCAATCAGCCCCAGCATTTT	CASSVDPVSNQPQHF
TRBV7-9	NA	NA	TRBJ2-3	TGTGCCAGCAGCTTATACGGCATTACTGAAGATACGCAGTATTTT	CASSLYGITEDTQYF
TRBV11-2	TRBD2	NA	TRBJ2-7	TGTGCCAGCAGCTTTCCGGGGGGAGTATCTGTGGTTGTGGAGCAGTACTTC	CASSFPGGVSVVVEQYF
TRBV19	NA	many	TRBJ1-5	TGTGCCAGTACCCCATATACAGGAAGGCCGAATCAGCCCCAGCATTTT	CASTPYTGRPNQPQHF
TRBV6-5	NA	NA	TRBJ1-5	TGTGCCAGCAGGCTCCCGGGCCCCAATCAGCCCCAGCATTTT	CASRLPGPNQPQHF
TRBV25-1	TRBD1	NA	TRBJ2-3	TGTGCCAGCAGCCTACAGGGGGGTGATACGCAGTATTTT	CASSLQGGDTQYF
TRBV18	TRBD2	once	TRBJ2-1	TGTGCCAGCTCACCACTAGGACTAGCGGCCGAGCAGTTCTTC	CASSPLGLAAEQFF
TRBV12-3/TRBV12-4	NA	NA	TRBJ1-5	TGTGCCAGCAGTCCAGGGTATCAGCCCCAGCATTTT	CASSPGYQPQHF
TRBV28	NA	once	TRBJ1-4	TGTGCCAGCAGTCCGTTAATAGGGACTGGCGAAAAACTGTTTTTT	CASSPLIGTGEKLFF
TRBV6-1	NA	NA	TRBJ2-5	TGTGCCAGCAGTGTGACTAGTCTCCCCTTTCAAGAGACCCAGTACTTC	CASSVTSLPFQETQYF
TRBV7-2	NA	once	TRBJ2-1	TGTGCCAGCAGCTTATCGGTGGGGTCCTACAATGAGCAGTTCTTC	CASSLSVGSYNEQFF
TRBV20-1	NA	NA	TRBJ2-3	TGCAGTGCTAGTGCAGGGCCAGATACGCAGTATTTT	CSASAGPDTQYF
TRBV5-1	NA	NA	TRBJ2-3	TGCGCCAGCAGCTTGAGGGGGAGAGCGAGCGGGAGCACAGATACGCAGTATTTT	CASSLRGRASGSTDTQYF
TRBV10-3	NA	NA	TRBJ2-1	TGTGCCATCAGTGACGGGCAGGGGTTGTACAATGAGCAGTTCTTC	CAISDGQGLYNEQFF
TRBV21-1	NA	NA	TRBJ2-1	TGTGCCAGCAGCAACGGCTCTAGCGGGAGGGGGGCCTACAATGAGCAGTTCTTC	CASSNGSSGRGAYNEQFF
TRBV2	NA	NA	TRBJ1-5	TGTGCCAGCAGTGAACATCACACGGATTTCAATCAGCCCCAGCATTTT	CASSEHHTDFNQPQHF
TRBV29-1	NA	NA	TRBJ2-1	TGCAGCGTTGAAGGGCTAGGAGACTACAATGAGCAGTTCTTC	CSVEGLGDYNEQFF
TRBV28	TRBD1	NA	TRBJ2-6	TGTGCCAGCAGTGTAGGGACAGTTTACTCTGGGGCCAACGTCCTGACTTTC	CASSVGTVYSGANVLTF
TRBV28	NA	NA	TRBJ2-1	TGTGCCAGCTGGACTCCCCCCCATGAGCAGTTCTTC	CASWTPPHEQFF
TRBV7-9	NA	NA	TRBJ2-7	TGTGCCAGCAGCTTAGGAGGAACCTACGAGCAGTACTTC	CASSLGGTYEQYF
TRBV4-3	NA	NA	TRBJ1-5	TGCGCCAGCAGCCAAGATCTTGGTCAGCCCCAGCATTTT	CASSQDLGQPQHF
TRBV20-1	NA	NA	TRBJ2-7	TGCAGTGCTAGGGGCGAGCAGTACTTC	CSARGEQYF
TRBV15	TRBD1	NA	TRBJ2-3	TGTGCCACCAGCCGCGGGACAGGGAGCGCAGATACGCAGTATTTT	CATSRGTGSADTQYF
TRBV18	NA	NA	TRBJ1-1	TGTGCCAGCTCACTGAAGGGGAAGAACACTGAAGCTTTCTTT	CASSLKGKNTEAFF
TRBV28	NA	NA	TRBJ1-2	TGTGCCAGCAGTTATGAGGGCTATGGCTACACCTTC	CASSYEGYGYTF
TRBV19	NA	NA	TRBJ2-6	TGTGCCAGTAGTATTACAACGGGGGGGGCCAACGTCCTGACTTTC	CASSITTGGANVLTF
TRBV24-1	NA	NA	TRBJ2-1	TGTGCCACCAGTGATTCACAGGAGAATGAGCAGTTCTTC	CATSDSQENEQFF
TRBV28	TRBD1	NA	TRBJ1-6	TGTGCCAGCAGGAAAGCGGACAGGGGATTTTACTCACCCCTCCACTTT	CASRKADRGFYSPLHF
TRBV5-1	NA	NA	TRBJ2-1	TGCGCCAGCAGCGGGGGACTTCTCAATGAGCAGTTCTTC	CASSGGLLNEQFF
TRBV7-8	TRBD2	NA	TRBJ2-3	TGTGCCAGCACCAAAGCCGGACTAGCGGGGGCTGATACGCAGTATTTT	CASTKAGLAGADTQYF
TRBV28	NA	NA	TRBJ1-2	TGTGCCAGCAGTTTACCGAATCCCGGGGGCTACACCTTC	CASSLPNPGGYTF
TRBV15	TRBD1	few	TRBJ1-5	TGTGCCACGGCCAGGGGGTACCAGCCCCAGCATTTT	CATARGYQPQHF
TRBV7-9	NA	NA	TRBJ1-2	TGTGCCAGCAGCTTAGAAAGTTATGGCTACACCTTC	CASSLESYGYTF
TRBV5-4	TRBD1	NA	TRBJ1-1	TGTGCCAGCAGCGGACAGGGGTACACTGAAGCTTTCTTT	CASSGQGYTEAFF
TRBV28	NA	NA	TRBJ1-1	TGTGCCAGCAGTCCGGGGGATACGGTTGAAGCTTTCTTT	CASSPGDTVEAFF
TRBV28	NA	NA	TRBJ1-3	TGTGCCAGCAGTTCGAGGACACGACTGGTTTCGTCTGGAAACACCATATATTTT	CASSSRTRLVSSGNTIYF
TRBV30	TRBD2	NA	TRBJ2-3	TGTGCCTGGAGCGGGAGGGGCTCAGATACGCAGTATTTT	CAWSGRGSDTQYF
TRBV28	TRBD1	NA	TRBJ2-5	TGTGCCAGCAGTTTGACAGGGTCGCAAGAGACCCAGTACTTC	CASSLTGSQETQYF
TRBV5-6	NA	NA	TRBJ2-2	TGTGCCAGCAGCTCGACAACGGAGGACACCGGGGAGCTGTTTTTT	CASSSTTEDTGELFF
TRBV6-5	TRBD2	NA	TRBJ2-1	TGTGCCAGCAGTCCCACTAGCGGGAGAGTCAATGAGCAGTTCTTC	CASSPTSGRVNEQFF
TRBV28	NA	NA	TRBJ1-2	TGTGCCAGCAGTGTGAACTATGGCTACACCTTC	CASSVNYGYTF